What follows is one T cell receptor (beta chain) and its context. This clone's antigen is unknown. No clone much larger than this one lies a single base away; base qualities are absent. Clipping removes 1 base from V and 4 bases from J, with 5 as the unmatched junction base count. Taken from cysteine to phenylalanine, the CDR3 has 15 residues. The DNA shown is the 45-base CDR3, in frame from base 1. Via the germline V gene, CDR1 is SGDLS and CDR2 YYNGEE. Moderately to severely active disease, a Clinical Activity Score of at least 3, a NOSPECS grade of at least 4, and a duration under 3 months were present in ophthalmopathy patients. Exclusion was applied to patients with uncontrolled infections, other autoimmune diseases, pregnancy or lactation. Diagnoses were based on clinical symptoms, serum thyroxine and TRAb, thyroid ultrasound and orbital computed tomography. PBMCs were separated from roughly 9.6 ml of fresh peripheral blood using Ficoll-Paque density gradient centrifugation. Trizol reagent was used to extract total RNA, and RNA quality was then checked on an Agilent 2100 Bioanalyzer.

This sample is part of a study of T cells in Graves' hyperthyroidism and ophthalmopathy (dated by TCRdb to the late 2010s). Regarding the research as a whole: Peripheral blood was collected at initial diagnosis, before any treatment. In roughly six Graves' hyperthyroidism patients, the study also compared T-cell repertoires from thyroid tissue with T-cell repertoires from blood. The roughly 100 discovery patients were randomly divided into training and test sets at a 7:3 ratio. After sampling, hyperthyroidism patients received methimazole starting at 30 mg daily, and ophthalmopathy patients received high-dose intravenous methylprednisolone. An independent validation cohort of 18 to 20 hyperthyroidism patients and 17 patients who later progressed to ophthalmopathy tested prospective prediction of ophthalmopathy. To identify distinguishing TCR V-J signatures, a discovery cohort of about 95 patients was used, comprising 40 to 45 with Graves' ophthalmopathy and 57 with stable Graves' hyperthyroidism. TCR Vbeta CDR3 sequencing of 135 peripheral blood samples (over 40 ophthalmopathy, 75 to 80 hyperthyroidism and some 17 progressor patients) is reported in the paper. Study-wide findings and limitations: Blood samples also contained most of the expanded thyroid clonotypes (frequency above 0.001), which suggests that blood repertoires may reflect thyroid immune responses. In cross-validation, a model built on a 13 V-J signature told ophthalmopathy apart from stable hyperthyroidism with over 85% sensitivity and around 81% specificity, and in testing the same model reached 80%/75%. In validation, the model predicted progression to ophthalmopathy a median of about 6.8 months before onset, with roughly 71% sensitivity and about 72% specificity. Sample size was not statistically predetermined, and blinding of investigators to group allocation was not performed.

TCR beta CDR3 regions were amplified from RNA transcripts. The first round of RT-PCR for the TCR CDR3 was performed with the HTBI primer set and the Qiagen OneStep RT-PCR kit. The libraries were constructed in a second round of multiplex PCR and then size-selected and purified. Sequencing of the libraries was done on an Illumina HiSeq2000 using paired-end 100 bp reads. From the authors' description of their analysis: SOAPnuke was used to process the raw data, with reads discarded if the reads contained adapters or uncalled bases, had a mean Phred below 15, or lacked an exact constant-primer or identifier match. COPE v1.2.5 was used to merge the high-quality paired reads, and each unique nucleotide sequence was defined as a clonotype. Clonotypes were aligned to IMGT TRBV, TRBD and TRBJ reference segments using MiTCR v1.1. Only V-J combinations with frequency above 0.0001, covering 99.2% of repertoires, were analysed. A TCS score was defined as the ratio between F50 (clonal expansion) and ExV (chaos), using BLOSUM62-based TCRdist between CDR3 peptides within each V-J. Welch's t-statistics and random forest reduced 500 to 550 V-J features to 13, which were used in a naive Bayes classifier (R e1071). TCRdb's own reprocessing of the public reads used fastp at Q25 and MiXCR and kept productive beta chains. Identical CDR3 protein sequences are pooled into one entry, listed with their most common genes and DNA. The V and J calls shown here were made by TCRdb, not taken from the authors' results. The sample table contains 310,000 or so distinct CDR3 sequences; only one count was recorded for around 15% of them. Jointly, the top ten make up around 58% of the sample.

This sequence was found in an older woman with Graves' ophthalmopathy. The V and J segments used are TRBV9 and TRBJ2-1, with 7 junctional bases fitting TRBD2. The sample was blood. The DNA sequence is given as TGTGCCAGCAGCGTAAGGAGCGGGGAATACAATGAGCAGTTCTTC. It encodes CASSVRSGEYNEQFF.